This TCR beta chain is from a study of T cell clonality in common variable immunodeficiency. The study's findings and limits: Fewer deletions and N-nucleotide insertions were reportedly seen in common variable immunodeficiency TCR beta sequences. Compared with controls, CVID subjects had fewer shared TCRbeta clones.

This clone was picked up a small number of times. The antigen remains undetermined. This table comes from immunoSEQ multiplex PCR, and its TCRdb copy is limited to in-frame clones, with some not included. Reported are some 28,000 clones, none seen only once; the ten largest carry 13%. The receptor was derived from a person aged 18 to 75 in good health. The sample consisted of peripheral blood mononuclear cells.

Incomplete CDR3 DNA: TGTGCCAGCAGCTTAGAGCAGGGGGTGGCCGAG. Protein sequence: CASSLEQGVAE. The CDR3, in full, reads CASSLEQGVAEQYF. The chain has TRBV11-1 and TRBJ2-7, with 7 bases identical to TRBD1. The read is 3 residues too short to cover the CDR3 end, so that end is filled in from the germline J gene. This CDR3 has 14 amino acids. The germline V gene encodes CDR1 SGHAT and CDR2 FQDESV (reference sequence). Losses at the gene ends were 1 base for V and 6 bases for J; bases not matched to a gene: 6.